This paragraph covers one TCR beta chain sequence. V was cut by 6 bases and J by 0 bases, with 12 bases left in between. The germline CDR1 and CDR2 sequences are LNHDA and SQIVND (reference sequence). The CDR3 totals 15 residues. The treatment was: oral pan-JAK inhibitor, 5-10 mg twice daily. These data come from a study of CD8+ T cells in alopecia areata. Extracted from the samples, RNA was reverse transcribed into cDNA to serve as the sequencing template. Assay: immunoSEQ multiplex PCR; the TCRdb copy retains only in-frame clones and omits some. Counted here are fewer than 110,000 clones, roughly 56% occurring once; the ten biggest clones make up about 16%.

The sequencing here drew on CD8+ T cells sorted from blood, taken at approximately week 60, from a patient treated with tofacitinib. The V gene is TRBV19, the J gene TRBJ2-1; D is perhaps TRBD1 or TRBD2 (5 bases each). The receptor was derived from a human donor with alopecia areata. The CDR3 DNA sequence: TGTGCCAGTAGGGTTGGGACCAGCTCCTACAATGAGCAGTTCTTC. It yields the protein CASRVGTSSYNEQFF.